This TCR beta chain was captured in a study of T cells after yellow fever vaccination. This clonotype was detected many times. Its antigen is unidentified. Study-wide results and caveats: Abundant bulk-population clonotypes could contaminate the FACS-sorted repertoires.

One entry per CDR3 protein, called by TCRdb with MiXCR from the 5' RACE reads. The profile shows nearly 350,000 distinct CDR3 sequences, approximately 8% of them singletons. The CDR3 runs 12 residues. Trimming took off 6 bases at V and 3 bases at J, with 6 bases between the two ends. The chain uses TRBV12-3 or TRBV12-4 and TRBJ2-1, with D perhaps TRBD1 (5 bases). The TCR was taken from a young man who received the YFV17D yellow fever vaccine. Material: PBMCs, obtained roughly 45 days after the first yellow fever vaccination. For the CDR3, the DNA is TGTGCCAGCAGAGACAGCTACAATGAGCAGTTCTTC. This encodes CASRDSYNEQFF.